This T cell receptor beta chain was sequenced during a study of prognosis after radiotherapy for stage I lung cancer. Study context: Patients with newly diagnosed primary stage I lung tumors numbered roughly 13, with five others having oligometastatic NSCLC after surgical resection of the primary tumor. Radiotherapy took the form of SBRT (3 to 5 fractions) with a biologically effective dose of at least 100 Gy. Study results and limitations: It is unknown whether the expanded TCR clones recognize the tumor.

Trimming took off 3 bases at V and 5 bases at J, with 12 bases between the two ends. The CDR3 sequence is 14 residues long. The germline V gene encodes CDR1 SGHAT and CDR2 FQNNGV. The study amplified the TCR beta CDR3 region from genomic DNA. This amplification was carried out by two rounds of multiplex PCR. It was primers specific to each TRBV and TRBJ gene that first-round PCR used. TCRdb reanalysed the multiplex PCR reads using MiXCR and keeps one entry per CDR3 protein. The data contain approximately 22,000 distinct CDR3 sequences, roughly 45% of them seen just once; the ten biggest clones take up 25% to 40%. This clonotype has a count of ten or more. Its antigen remains unidentified.

This sample comprised PBMCs, obtained before or after stereotactic body radiation therapy (not recorded which). This sequence joins TRBV11-2 and TRBJ2-3; D is perhaps TRBD1 or TRBD2 (5 bases each). The receptor's source is a donor of 50 years or more with non-small cell lung cancer. CDR3 amino acids: CASSLGTRGDTQYF. The CDR3 bases are TGTGCCAGCAGCTTGGGGACCCGTGGAGATACGCAGTATTTT.